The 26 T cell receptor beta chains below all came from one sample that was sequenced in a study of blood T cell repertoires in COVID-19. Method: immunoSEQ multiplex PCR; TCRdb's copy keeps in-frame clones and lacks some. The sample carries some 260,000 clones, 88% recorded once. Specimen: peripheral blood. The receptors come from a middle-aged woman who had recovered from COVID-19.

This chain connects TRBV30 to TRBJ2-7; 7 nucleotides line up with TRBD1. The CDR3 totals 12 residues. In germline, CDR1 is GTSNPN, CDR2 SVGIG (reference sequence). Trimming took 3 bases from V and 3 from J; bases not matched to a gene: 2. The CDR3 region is CAWSRTGYEQYV. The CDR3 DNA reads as TGTGCCTGGAGCAGGACAGGCTACGAGCAGTACGTC.

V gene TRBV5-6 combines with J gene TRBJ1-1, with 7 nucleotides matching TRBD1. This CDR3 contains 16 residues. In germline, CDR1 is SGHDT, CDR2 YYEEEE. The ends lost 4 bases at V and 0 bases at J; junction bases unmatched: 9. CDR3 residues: CASSPLDRTMNTEAFF. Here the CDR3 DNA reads TGTGCCAGCAGCCCCCTGGACAGGACTATGAACACTGAAGCTTTCTTT.

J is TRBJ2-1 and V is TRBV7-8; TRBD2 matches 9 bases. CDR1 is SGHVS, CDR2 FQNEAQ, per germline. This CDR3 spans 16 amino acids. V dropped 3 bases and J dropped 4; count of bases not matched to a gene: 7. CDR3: CASSLGPGLAYNEQFF. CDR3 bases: TGTGCCAGCAGCTTGGGCCCGGGACTAGCATACAATGAGCAGTTCTTC.

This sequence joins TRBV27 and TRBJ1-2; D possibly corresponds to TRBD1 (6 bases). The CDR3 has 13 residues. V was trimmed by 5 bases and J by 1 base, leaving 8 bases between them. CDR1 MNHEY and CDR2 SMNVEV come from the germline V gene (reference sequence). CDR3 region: CASSKGHNYGYTF. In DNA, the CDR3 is TGTGCCAGCAGTAAGGGACATAACTATGGCTACACCTTC.

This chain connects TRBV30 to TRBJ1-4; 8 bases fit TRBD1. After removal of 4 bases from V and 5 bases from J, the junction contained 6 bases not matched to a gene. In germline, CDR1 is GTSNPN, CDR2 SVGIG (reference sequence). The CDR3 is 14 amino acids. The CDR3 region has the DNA TGTGCCTGGAACCGACAGGGGATAAATGAAAAACTGTTTTTT. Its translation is CAWNRQGINEKLFF.

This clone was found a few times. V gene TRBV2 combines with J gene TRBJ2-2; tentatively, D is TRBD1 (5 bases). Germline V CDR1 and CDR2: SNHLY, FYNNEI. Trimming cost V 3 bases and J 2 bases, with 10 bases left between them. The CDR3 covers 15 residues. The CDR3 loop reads CASSEGRANTGELFF. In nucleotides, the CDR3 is TGTGCCAGCAGTGAGGGCAGGGCCAACACCGGGGAGCTGTTTTTT.

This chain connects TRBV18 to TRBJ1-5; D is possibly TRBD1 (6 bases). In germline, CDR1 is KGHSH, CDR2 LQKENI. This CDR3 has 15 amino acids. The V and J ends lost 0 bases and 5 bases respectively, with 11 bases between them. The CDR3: CASSPPGGGDQPQHF. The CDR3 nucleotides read TGTGCCAGCTCACCACCTGGAGGGGGGGATCAGCCCCAGCATTTT.

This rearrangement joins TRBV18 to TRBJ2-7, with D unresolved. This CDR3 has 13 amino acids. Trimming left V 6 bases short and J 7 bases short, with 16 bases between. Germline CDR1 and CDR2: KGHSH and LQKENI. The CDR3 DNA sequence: TGTGCCAGCTCTCCCACCACCTACGTGGAGCAGTACTTC. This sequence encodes CASSPTTYVEQYF.

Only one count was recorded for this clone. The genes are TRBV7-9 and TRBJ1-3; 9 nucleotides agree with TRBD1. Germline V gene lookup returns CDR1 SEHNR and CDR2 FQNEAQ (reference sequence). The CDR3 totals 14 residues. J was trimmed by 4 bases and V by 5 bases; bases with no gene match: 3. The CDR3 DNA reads TGTGCCAGCAGCCCCGGGACAGGGGGAAACACCATATATTTT. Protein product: CASSPGTGGNTIYF.

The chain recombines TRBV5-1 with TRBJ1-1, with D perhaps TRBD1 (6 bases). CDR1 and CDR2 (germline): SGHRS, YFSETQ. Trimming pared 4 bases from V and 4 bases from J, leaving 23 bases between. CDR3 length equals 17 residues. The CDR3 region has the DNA TGCGCCAGCAGCCCGGGGGGGGACATAGCCCGGGGCACTGAAGCTTTCTTT. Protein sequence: CASSPGGDIARGTEAFF.

CDR3: CASSPRVGAGTEAFF. CDR3 nucleotide sequence: TGTGCCAGCAGCCCCCGGGTGGGGGCGGGTACTGAAGCTTTCTTT. This chain joins TRBV7-9 and TRBJ1-1, with D possibly being TRBD1 (6 bases). Germline V gene data show CDR1 as SEHNR and CDR2 as FQNEAQ (reference sequence). The CDR3 length is 15 residues. The V end lost 5 bases, the J end lost 5 bases, and 18 bases lay between the germline ends.

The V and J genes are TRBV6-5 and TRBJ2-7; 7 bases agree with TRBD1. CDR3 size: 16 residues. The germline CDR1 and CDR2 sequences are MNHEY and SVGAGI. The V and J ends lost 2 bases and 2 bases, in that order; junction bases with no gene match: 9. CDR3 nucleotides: TGTGCCAGCAGTTACCCCCTTCGGCAGGGGGCCTACGAGCAGTACGTC. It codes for CASSYPLRQGAYEQYV.

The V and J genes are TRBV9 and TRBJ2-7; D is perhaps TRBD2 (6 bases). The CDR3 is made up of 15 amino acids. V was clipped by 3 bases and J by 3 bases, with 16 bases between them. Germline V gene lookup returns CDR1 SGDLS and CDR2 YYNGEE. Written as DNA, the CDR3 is TGTGCCAGCAGCGCCTCTTGGAGGGCGGTCTACGAGCAGTACTTC. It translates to CASSASWRAVYEQYF.

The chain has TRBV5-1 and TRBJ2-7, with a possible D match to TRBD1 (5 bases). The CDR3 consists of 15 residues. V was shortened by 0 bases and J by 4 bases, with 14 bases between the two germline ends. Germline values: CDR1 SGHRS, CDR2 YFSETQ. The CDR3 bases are TGCGCCAGCAGCTTGGGGGGCACAAAGGGGTACGAGCAGTACGTC. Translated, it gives CASSLGGTKGYEQYV.

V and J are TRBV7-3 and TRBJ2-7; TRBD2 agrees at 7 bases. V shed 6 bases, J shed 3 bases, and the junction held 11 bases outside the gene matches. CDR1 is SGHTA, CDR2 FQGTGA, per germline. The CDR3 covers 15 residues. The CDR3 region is CASSPGLDFFYEQYF. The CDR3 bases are TGTGCCAGCAGTCCCGGACTAGATTTCTTCTACGAGCAGTACTTC.

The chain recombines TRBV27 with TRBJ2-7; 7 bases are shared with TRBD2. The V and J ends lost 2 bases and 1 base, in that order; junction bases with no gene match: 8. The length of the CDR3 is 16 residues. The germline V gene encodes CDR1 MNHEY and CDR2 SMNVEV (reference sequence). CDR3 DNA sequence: TGTGCCAGCAGTTTAGGCGCGGGAGCCGGATCCTACGAGCAGTACTTC. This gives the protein CASSLGAGAGSYEQYF.

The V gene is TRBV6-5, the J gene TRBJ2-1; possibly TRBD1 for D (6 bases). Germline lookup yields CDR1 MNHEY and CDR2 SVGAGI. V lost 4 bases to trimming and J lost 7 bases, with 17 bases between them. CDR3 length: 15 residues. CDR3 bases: TGTGCCAGCAGTTTGAGGCAGGGGCTAAGTAATGAGCAGTTCTTC. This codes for CASSLRQGLSNEQFF.

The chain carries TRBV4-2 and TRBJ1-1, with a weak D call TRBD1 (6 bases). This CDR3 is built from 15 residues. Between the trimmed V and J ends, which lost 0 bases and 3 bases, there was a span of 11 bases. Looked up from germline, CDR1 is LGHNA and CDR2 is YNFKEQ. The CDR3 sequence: CASSQDTGLDTEAFF. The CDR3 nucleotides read TGTGCCAGCAGCCAAGACACAGGGCTGGACACTGAAGCTTTCTTT.

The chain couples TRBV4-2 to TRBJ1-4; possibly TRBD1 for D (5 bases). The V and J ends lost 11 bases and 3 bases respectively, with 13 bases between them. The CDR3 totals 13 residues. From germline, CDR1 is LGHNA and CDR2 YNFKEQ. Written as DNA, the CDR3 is TGTGCCTCCGGCGGGGACCCTAATGAAAAACTGTTTTTT. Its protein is CASGGDPNEKLFF.

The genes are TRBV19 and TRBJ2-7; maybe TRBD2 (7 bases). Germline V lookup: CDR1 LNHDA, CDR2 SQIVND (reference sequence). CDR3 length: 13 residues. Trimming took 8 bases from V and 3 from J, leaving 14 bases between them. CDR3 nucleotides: TGTGCCAGTGGTAGGGGGGGCGGCTACGAGCAGTACTTC. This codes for CASGRGGGYEQYF. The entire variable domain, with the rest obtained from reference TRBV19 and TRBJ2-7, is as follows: DGGITQSPKYLFRKEGQNVTLSCEQNLNHDAMYWYRQDPGQGLRLIYYSQIVNDFQKGDIAEGYSVSREKKESFPLTVTSAQKNPTAFYLCASGRGGGYEQYFGPGTRLTVT.

CDR3 nucleotide sequence: TGTGCCATCAGTGAAACCCGGACAGTGAACACTGAAGCTTTCTTT. This sequence encodes CAISETRTVNTEAFF. This chain uses TRBV10-3 with TRBJ1-1, with D maybe TRBD1 (6 bases). Germline V gives CDR1 ENHRY, CDR2 SYGVKD. The CDR3 totals 15 residues. The V and J ends lost 3 bases and 0 bases respectively, with 11 bases between them.

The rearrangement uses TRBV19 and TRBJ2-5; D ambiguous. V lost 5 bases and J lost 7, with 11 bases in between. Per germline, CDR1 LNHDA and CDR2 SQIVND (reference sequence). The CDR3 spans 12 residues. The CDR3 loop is CASSPQHGTQYF. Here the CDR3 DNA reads TGTGCCAGTAGTCCCCAACATGGGACCCAGTACTTC.

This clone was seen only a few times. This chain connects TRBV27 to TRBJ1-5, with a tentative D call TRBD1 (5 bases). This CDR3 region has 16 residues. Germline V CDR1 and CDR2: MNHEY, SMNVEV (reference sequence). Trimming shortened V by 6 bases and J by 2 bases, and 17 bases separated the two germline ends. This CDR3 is CASSPTGGWGNQPQHF. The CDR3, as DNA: TGTGCCAGCAGCCCAACGGGGGGATGGGGCAATCAGCCCCAGCATTTT.

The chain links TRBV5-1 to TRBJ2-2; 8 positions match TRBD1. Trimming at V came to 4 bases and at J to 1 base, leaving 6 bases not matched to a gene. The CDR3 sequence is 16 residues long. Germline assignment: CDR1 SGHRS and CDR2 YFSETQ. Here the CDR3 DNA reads TGCGCCAGCAGCCCCACCGGGACAGGGAACACCGGGGAGCTGTTTTTT. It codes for CASSPTGTGNTGELFF.

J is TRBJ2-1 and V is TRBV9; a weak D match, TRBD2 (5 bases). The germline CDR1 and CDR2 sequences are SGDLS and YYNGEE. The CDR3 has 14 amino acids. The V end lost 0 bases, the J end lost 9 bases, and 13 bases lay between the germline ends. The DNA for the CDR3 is TGTGCCAGCAGCGTAGAGTCCCCTCGGGGTGAGCAGTTCTTC. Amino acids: CASSVESPRGEQFF.

The DNA of the CDR3 is TGTGCCAGTAGTATGGGGGCAGGGTGGGGCACCGGGGAGCTGTTTTTT. Its protein is CASSMGAGWGTGELFF. The rearrangement joins TRBV19 to TRBJ2-2, with D maybe TRBD1 (6 bases). The V end lost 3 bases, the J end lost 4 bases, and 15 bases lay between the germline ends. Germline-derived CDR1 and CDR2 are LNHDA and SQIVND (reference sequence). The CDR3 is 16 residues long.